This entry features one TCR beta chain sequence. What it binds is unknown. Germline loops: CDR1 LGHDT, CDR2 YNNKEL (reference sequence). This CDR3 contains 15 residues. This specimen belongs to a study of T cells expressing NK-cell markers. Study results and limitations: For 5 to 7 donors, the dominant NKG2C+ clonotypes made up 1.0-7.0% of their CD8+ T cells.

TCRdb re-called the 5' RACE reads; one entry per CDR3 protein, DNA not given. The sample totals 150,000 or so distinct CDR3 sequences. The sequence came from a woman aged 18 to 75 in good health. The chain couples TRBV3-1 to TRBJ1-4; TCRdb outputs TRBD1, but without DNA this stays unchecked. The sample consisted of blood T cells: a sorted CD56 or NKG2C T cell subset, CD4+ or CD8+ T cells, or bulk PBMC T cells (not recorded which). This CDR3 reads CASSQATSGREKLFF.